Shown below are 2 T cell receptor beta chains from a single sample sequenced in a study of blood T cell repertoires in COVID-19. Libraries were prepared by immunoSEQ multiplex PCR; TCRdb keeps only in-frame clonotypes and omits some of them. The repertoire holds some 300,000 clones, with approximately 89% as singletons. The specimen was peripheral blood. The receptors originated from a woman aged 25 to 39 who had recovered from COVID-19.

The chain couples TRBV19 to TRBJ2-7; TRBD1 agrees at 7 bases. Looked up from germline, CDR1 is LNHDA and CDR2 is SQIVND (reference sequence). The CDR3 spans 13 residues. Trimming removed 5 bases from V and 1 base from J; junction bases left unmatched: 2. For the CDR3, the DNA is TGTGCCAGTAGTTTACAGGGGTCCTACGAGCAGTACTTC. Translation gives CASSLQGSYEQYF. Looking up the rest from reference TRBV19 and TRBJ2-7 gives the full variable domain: DGGITQSPKYLFRKEGQNVTLSCEQNLNHDAMYWYRQDPGQGLRLIYYSQIVNDFQKGDIAEGYSVSREKKESFPLTVTSAQKNPTAFYLCASSLQGSYEQYFGPGTRLTVT.

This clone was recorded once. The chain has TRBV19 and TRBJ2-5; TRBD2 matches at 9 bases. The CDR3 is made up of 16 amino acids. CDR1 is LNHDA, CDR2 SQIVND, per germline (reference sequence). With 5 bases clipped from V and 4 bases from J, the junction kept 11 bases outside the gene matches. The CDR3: CASSPGVAGVRETQYF. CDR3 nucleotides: TGTGCCAGTAGTCCCGGGGTAGCGGGGGTCCGAGAGACCCAGTACTTC.